This TCR beta chain is drawn from a study of T cell changes during pregnancy in multiple sclerosis. Per the germline V gene, CDR1 is MNHNS and CDR2 is SASEGT. This CDR3 comprises 13 residues. V was trimmed by 6 bases and J by 4 bases, leaving 9 bases between them. Clones were sequenced by immunoSEQ multiplex PCR, and TCRdb holds only the in-frame ones, with some missing. Of 75,000 to 90,000 clones listed, about 90% are singletons. This clone was seen a single time. Sample: PBMCs, taken in the first trimester of pregnancy. The clonotype originates from a female donor in good health, serving as a control in a pregnancy study. Some clones in this sample may be carry-over from other donors' samples. The gene calls are TRBV6-1 and TRBJ1-4; D unresolved. The CDR3 region is CASSRADNEKLFF. The CDR3 DNA sequence: TGTGCCAGCAGCCGCGCTGATAATGAAAAACTGTTTTTT.